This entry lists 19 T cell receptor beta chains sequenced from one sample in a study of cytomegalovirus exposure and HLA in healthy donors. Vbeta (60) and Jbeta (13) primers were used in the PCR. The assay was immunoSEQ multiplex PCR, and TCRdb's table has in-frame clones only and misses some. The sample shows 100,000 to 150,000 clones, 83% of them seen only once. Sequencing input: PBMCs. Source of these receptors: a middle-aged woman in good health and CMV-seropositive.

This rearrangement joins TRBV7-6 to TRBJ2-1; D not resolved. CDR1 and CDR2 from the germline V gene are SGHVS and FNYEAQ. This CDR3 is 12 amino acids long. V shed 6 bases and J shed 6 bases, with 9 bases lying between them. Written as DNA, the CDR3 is TGTGCCAGCAGTTCGCCGGGCAATGAGCAGTTCTTC. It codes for CASSSPGNEQFF. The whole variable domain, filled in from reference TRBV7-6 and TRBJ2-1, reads GAGVSQSPRYKVTKRGQDVALRCDPISGHVSLYWYRQALGQGPEFLTYFNYEAQQDKSGLPNDRFSAERPEGSISTLTIQRTEQRDSAMYRCASSSPGNEQFFGPGTRLTVL.

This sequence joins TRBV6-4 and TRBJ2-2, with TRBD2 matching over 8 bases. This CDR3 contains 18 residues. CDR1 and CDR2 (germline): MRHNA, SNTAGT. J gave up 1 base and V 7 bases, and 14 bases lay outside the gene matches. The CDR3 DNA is TGTGCCAGCATGCACGGGGGGCTAGCGGGTATGAACACCGGGGAGCTGTTTTTT. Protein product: CASMHGGLAGMNTGELFF.

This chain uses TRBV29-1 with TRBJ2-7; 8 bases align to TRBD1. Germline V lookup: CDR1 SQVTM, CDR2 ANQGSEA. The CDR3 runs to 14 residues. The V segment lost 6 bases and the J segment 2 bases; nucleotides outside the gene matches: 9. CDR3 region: CSVRTGQDTYEQYF. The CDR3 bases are TGCAGCGTCAGGACGGGACAGGATACCTACGAGCAGTACTTC.

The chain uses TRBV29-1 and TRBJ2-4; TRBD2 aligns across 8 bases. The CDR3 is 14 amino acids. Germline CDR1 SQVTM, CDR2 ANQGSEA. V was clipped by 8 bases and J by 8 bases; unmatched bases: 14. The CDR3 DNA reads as TGCAGCCCTCCCGGGGGGGCGTCCTTGGACATTCAGTACTTC. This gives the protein CSPPGGASLDIQYF.

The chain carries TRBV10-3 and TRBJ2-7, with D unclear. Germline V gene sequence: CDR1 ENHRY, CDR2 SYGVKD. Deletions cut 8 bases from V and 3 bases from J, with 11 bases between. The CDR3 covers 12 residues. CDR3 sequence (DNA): TGTGCCATCGCTGACATCAACTACGAGCAGTACTTC. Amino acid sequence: CAIADINYEQYF.

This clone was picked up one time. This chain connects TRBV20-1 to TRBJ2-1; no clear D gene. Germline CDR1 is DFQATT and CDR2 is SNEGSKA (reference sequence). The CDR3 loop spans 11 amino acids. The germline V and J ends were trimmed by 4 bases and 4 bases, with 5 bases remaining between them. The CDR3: CSANLYNEQFF. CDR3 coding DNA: TGCAGTGCTAACTTATACAATGAGCAGTTCTTC.

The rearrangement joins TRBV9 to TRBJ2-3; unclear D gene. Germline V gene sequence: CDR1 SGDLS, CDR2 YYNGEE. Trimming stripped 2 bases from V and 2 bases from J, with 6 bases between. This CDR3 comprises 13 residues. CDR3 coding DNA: TGTGCCAGCAGCGTTGGCAACACAGATACGCAGTATTTT. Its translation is CASSVGNTDTQYF.

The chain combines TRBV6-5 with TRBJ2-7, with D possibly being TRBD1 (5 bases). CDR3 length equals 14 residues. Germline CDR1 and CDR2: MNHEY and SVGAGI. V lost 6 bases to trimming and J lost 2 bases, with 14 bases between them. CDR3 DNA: TGTGCCAGCAGCCAGGGCCCTTTAACCTACGAGCAGTACTTC. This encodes CASSQGPLTYEQYF.

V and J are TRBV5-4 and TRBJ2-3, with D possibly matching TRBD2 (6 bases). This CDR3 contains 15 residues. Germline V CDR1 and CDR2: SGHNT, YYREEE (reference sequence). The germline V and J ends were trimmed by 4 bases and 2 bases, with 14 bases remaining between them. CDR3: CASSRGTGVTDTQYF. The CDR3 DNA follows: TGTGCCAGCAGCCGGGGGACGGGAGTCACAGATACGCAGTATTTT. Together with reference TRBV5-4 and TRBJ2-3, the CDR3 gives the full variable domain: ETGVTQSPTHLIKTRGQQVTLRCSSQSGHNTVSWYQQALGQGPQFIFQYYREEENGRGNFPPRFSGLQFPNYSSELNVNALELDDSALYLCASSRGTGVTDTQYFGPGTRLTVL.

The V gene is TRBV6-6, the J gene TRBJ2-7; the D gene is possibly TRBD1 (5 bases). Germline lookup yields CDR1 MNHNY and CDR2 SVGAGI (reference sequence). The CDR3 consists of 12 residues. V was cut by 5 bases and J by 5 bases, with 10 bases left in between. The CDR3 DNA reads TGTGCCAGCAGTACAGGATTACACGAGCAGTACTTC. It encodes CASSTGLHEQYF.

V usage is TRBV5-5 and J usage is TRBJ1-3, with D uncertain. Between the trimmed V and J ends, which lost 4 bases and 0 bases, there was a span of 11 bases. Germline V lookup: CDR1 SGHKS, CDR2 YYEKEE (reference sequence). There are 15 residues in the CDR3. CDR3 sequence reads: CASSPDSNSGNTIYF. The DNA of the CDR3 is TGTGCCAGCAGCCCGGATAGCAACTCTGGAAACACCATATATTTT.

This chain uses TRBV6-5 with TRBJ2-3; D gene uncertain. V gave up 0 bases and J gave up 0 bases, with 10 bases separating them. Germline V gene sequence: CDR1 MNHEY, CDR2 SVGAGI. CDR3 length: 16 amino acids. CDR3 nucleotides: TGTGCCAGCAGTTACTCGACGGGTGAAAGCACAGATACGCAGTATTTT. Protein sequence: CASSYSTGESTDTQYF.

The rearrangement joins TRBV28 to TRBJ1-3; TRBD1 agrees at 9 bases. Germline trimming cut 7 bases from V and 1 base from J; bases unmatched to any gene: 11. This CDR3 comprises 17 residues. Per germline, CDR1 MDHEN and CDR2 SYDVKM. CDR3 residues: CASIHTDGTGSGNTIYF. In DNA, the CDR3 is TGTGCCAGCATTCACACCGACGGGACAGGGTCTGGAAACACCATATATTTT.

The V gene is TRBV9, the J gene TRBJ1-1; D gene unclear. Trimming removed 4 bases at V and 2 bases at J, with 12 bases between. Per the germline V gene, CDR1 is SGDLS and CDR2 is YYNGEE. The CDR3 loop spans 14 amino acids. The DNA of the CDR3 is TGTGCCAGCAGCCTCGATTACAGAAACACTGAAGCTTTCTTT. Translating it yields CASSLDYRNTEAFF.

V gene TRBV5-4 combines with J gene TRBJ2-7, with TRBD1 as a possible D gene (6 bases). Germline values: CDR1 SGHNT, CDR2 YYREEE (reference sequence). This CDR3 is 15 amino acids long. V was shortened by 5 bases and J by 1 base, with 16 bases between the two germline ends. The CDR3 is CASSLPGTSSYEQYF. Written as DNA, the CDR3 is TGTGCCAGCAGTTTGCCCGGGACATCGTCCTACGAGCAGTACTTC.

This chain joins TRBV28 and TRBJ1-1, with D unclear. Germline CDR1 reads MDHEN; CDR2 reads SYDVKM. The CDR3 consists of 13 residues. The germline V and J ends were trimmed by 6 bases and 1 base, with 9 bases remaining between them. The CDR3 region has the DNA TGTGCCAGCAGACTCGCCGCGAACACTGAAGCTTTCTTT. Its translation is CASRLAANTEAFF.

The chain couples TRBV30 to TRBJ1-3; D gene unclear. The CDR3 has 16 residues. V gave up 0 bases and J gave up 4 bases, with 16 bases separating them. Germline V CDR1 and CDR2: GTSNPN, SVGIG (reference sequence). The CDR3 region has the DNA TGTGCCTGGAGTGTACGTAGGGATGGGAGAGGAAACACCATATATTTT. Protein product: CAWSVRRDGRGNTIYF.

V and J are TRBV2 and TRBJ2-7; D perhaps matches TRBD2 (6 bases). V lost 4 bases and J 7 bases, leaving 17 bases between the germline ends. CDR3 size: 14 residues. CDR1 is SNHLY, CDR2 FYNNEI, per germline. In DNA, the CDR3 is TGTGCCAGCAGTGTTTCCCTTTGGGAGGTGGAGCAGTACTTC. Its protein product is CASSVSLWEVEQYF.

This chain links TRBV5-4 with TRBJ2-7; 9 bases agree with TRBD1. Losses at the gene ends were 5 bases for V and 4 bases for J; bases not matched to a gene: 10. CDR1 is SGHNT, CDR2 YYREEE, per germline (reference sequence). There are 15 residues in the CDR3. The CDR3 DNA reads TGTGCCAGCAGACGAACCGGGACAGGGCGGTACGAGCAGTACTTC. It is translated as CASRRTGTGRYEQYF.